The 26 T cell receptor beta chains below come from one sample, sequenced in a study of T cells in Graves' hyperthyroidism and ophthalmopathy. Using RNA transcripts as the source, TCR beta CDR3 regions were amplified. During a first-round RT-PCR of the TCR CDR3, the HTBI primer set was used. TCRdb ran MiXCR on the multiplex PCR reads and lists one entry per CDR3 protein. The sample records hundreds of thousands of distinct CDR3 sequences, around 15% being singletons. Source material: blood. The receptors were sampled from a young woman with Graves' hyperthyroidism.

In this sample, this clonotype turned up a few times. V is TRBV5-6 and J is TRBJ1-6, with TRBD1 matching over 9 bases. This CDR3 has 16 amino acids. J was trimmed by 7 bases and V by 4 bases; bases with no gene match: 9. Germline CDR1 SGHDT, CDR2 YYEEEE. CDR3 sequence: CASSTEGTGNNSPLHF. In nucleotides, the CDR3 is TGTGCCAGCAGCACAGAAGGGACAGGGAACAATTCACCCCTCCACTTT.

This clonotype was counted at least ten times. The rearrangement joins TRBV12-3 or TRBV12-4 to TRBJ2-1, with 9 nucleotides matching TRBD2. The CDR3 loop spans 15 amino acids. With V trimmed by 5 bases and J by 8 bases, 10 bases remained unmatched. CDR3 residues: CASSDAGGPLDEQFF. For the CDR3, the DNA is TGTGCCAGCAGTGACGCGGGGGGGCCTTTGGATGAGCAGTTCTTC.

This clonotype was detected only a few times. The chain joins TRBV6-1 to TRBJ1-6, with 9 bases matching TRBD1. This CDR3 region has 18 residues. After removal of 5 bases from V and 12 bases from J, the junction contained 20 bases not matched to a gene. From germline, CDR1 is MNHNS and CDR2 SASEGT. The CDR3 DNA is TGTGCCAGCAGTTATGACTCAATAGGACAGGGGTTTAATCGACCCCTCCACTTT. This translates into CASSYDSIGQGFNRPLHF.

This clonotype was counted at least ten times. The gene calls are TRBV11-2 and TRBJ1-4, with 9 bases that match TRBD1. From germline, CDR1 is SGHAT and CDR2 FQNNGV. The CDR3 is made up of 16 amino acids. Trimming at V came to 1 base and at J to 7 bases, leaving 7 bases not matched to a gene. The CDR3 bases are TGTGCCAGCAGCTTAGGTACAGGGGGCCTCATTGAAAAACTGTTTTTT. Translation: CASSLGTGGLIEKLFF.

This clonotype has at least ten counts. The V gene is TRBV20-1, the J gene TRBJ1-2; 7 nucleotides match TRBD1. Germline V CDR1 and CDR2: DFQATT, SNEGSKA (reference sequence). Trimming took 3 bases from V and 5 from J; bases not matched to a gene: 12. This CDR3 contains 15 residues. The CDR3 DNA is TGCAGTGCTAGGGAGAGGACAGGTCTTCGGTATGGCTACACCTTC. It translates to CSARERTGLRYGYTF.

This sequence joins TRBV3-1 and TRBJ1-2; D remains unclear. The CDR3 runs 13 residues. Germline V gives CDR1 LGHDT, CDR2 YNNKEL (reference sequence). V was cut by 0 bases and J by 4 bases, with 6 bases left in between. As DNA, the CDR3 is TGTGCCAGCAGCCAAGATTTAAGCTATGGCTACACCTTC. Its protein product is CASSQDLSYGYTF.

V and J are TRBV24-1 and TRBJ2-1, with 8 bases aligning to TRBD1. The length of the CDR3 is 13 residues. Germline V gene lookup returns CDR1 KGHDR and CDR2 SFDVKD. The J segment lost 5 bases and the V segment lost 10 bases, leaving 6 bases of the junction unmatched. CDR3 residues: CATRTGSNNEQFF. CDR3 DNA: TGTGCCACTAGGACAGGGTCCAACAATGAGCAGTTCTTC.

This clonotype was seen more than once but under ten times. CDR3 nucleotides: TGTGCCACCCAATTGGGTGCTTCACCCCTCCACTTT. It yields the protein CATQLGASPLHF. The V gene is TRBV24-1, the J gene TRBJ1-6, with no clear D. This CDR3 is 12 amino acids long. The V end lost 9 bases, the J end lost 9 bases, and 11 bases lay between the germline ends. Germline loops: CDR1 KGHDR, CDR2 SFDVKD.

This clonotype was seen a few times. The chain uses TRBV27 and TRBJ2-2; D is possibly TRBD1 (5 bases). Between the trimmed V and J ends, which lost 1 base and 5 bases, there was a span of 11 bases. The germline V gene encodes CDR1 MNHEY and CDR2 SMNVEV (reference sequence). The CDR3 is 15 residues long. In nucleotides, the CDR3 is TGTGCCAGCAGTTTATGGGGCAGCCTAACCGGGGAGCTGTTTTTT. Translation gives CASSLWGSLTGELFF.

There are many counts of this clonotype. The chain recombines TRBV18 with TRBJ1-4, with D possibly being TRBD1 (5 bases). There are 15 residues in the CDR3. V was shortened by 0 bases and J by 10 bases, with 15 bases between the two germline ends. The germline V gene has CDR1 KGHSH and CDR2 LQKENI. DNA for the CDR3: TGTGCCAGCTCACCACCGACCGGGGGAGGTGCAAAACTGTTTTTT. Translated: CASSPPTGGGAKLFF.

The table lists this clonotype with many counts. The genes are TRBV11-3 and TRBJ2-1; 7 bases are shared with TRBD2. This CDR3 region has 17 residues. V gave up 1 base and J gave up 0 bases; unmatched junction bases: 6. Germline loops: CDR1 SGHNT, CDR2 YENEEA. In nucleotides, the CDR3 is TGTGCCAGCAGCTTAGTGGCGGGGGTAAACTCCTACAATGAGCAGTTCTTC. This gives the protein CASSLVAGVNSYNEQFF.

The chain is built from TRBV20-1 and TRBJ2-3, with D unresolved. This CDR3 is 15 amino acids long. V gave up 1 base and J gave up 0 bases, with 11 bases separating them. Germline V lookup: CDR1 DFQATT, CDR2 SNEGSKA (reference sequence). The CDR3 sequence is CSARGRALSTDTQYF. The CDR3 bases are TGCAGTGCTAGAGGTCGAGCGCTAAGCACAGATACGCAGTATTTT.

This clonotype was seen at least ten times. The V gene is TRBV6-2 or TRBV6-3, the J gene TRBJ2-1; 11 bases are a match to TRBD2. Germline V gene data show CDR1 as MNHEY and CDR2 as SVGEGT. The CDR3 runs 17 residues. V lost 0 bases, J lost 6 bases, and 7 bases stayed unmatched. Here the CDR3 reads CASSYSIAGGPTNEQFF. The CDR3 DNA is TGTGCCAGCAGTTACTCGATAGCGGGAGGGCCAACCAATGAGCAGTTCTTC.

The chain carries TRBV11-2 and TRBJ2-1; D might be TRBD2 (6 bases). From germline, CDR1 is SGHAT and CDR2 FQNNGV. The CDR3 totals 13 residues. The V gene lost 2 bases and the J gene lost 10 bases, with 12 bases spanning the gap. The CDR3 sequence: CASSLSRLAEQFF. As DNA, the CDR3 is TGTGCCAGCAGCTTAAGTCGGCTAGCGGAGCAGTTCTTC.

This clonotype came up many times. The rearrangement uses TRBV12-3 or TRBV12-4 and TRBJ2-3; D is ambiguous. V gave up 6 bases and J gave up 4 bases, with 14 bases separating them. The CDR3 has 14 residues. CDR3 residues: CASSLRPGADTQYF. The CDR3, as DNA: TGTGCCAGCAGCTTACGACCGGGCGCAGATACGCAGTATTTT.

This clonotype has at least ten counts. The chain combines TRBV3-1 with TRBJ2-5; D not certain. Germline assignment: CDR1 LGHDT and CDR2 YNNKEL (reference sequence). This CDR3 has 12 residues. Trimming cost V 0 bases and J 7 bases, with 6 bases left between them. The CDR3 loop reads CASSQDGPTQYF. The CDR3, as DNA: TGTGCCAGCAGCCAAGATGGCCCGACCCAGTACTTC.

The chain carries TRBV11-2 and TRBJ2-7; D is possibly TRBD2 (5 bases). The germline V and J ends were trimmed by 7 bases and 3 bases, with 13 bases remaining between them. There are 13 residues in the CDR3. Germline CDR1 is SGHAT and CDR2 is FQNNGV. This chain's CDR3 is CASTGIGDYEQYF. The CDR3 nucleotides read TGTGCCAGCACGGGGATCGGCGACTACGAGCAGTACTTC.

This clonotype was recorded many times. The chain links TRBV20-1 to TRBJ2-1; no clear D gene. Germline CDR1 is DFQATT and CDR2 is SNEGSKA (reference sequence). Trimming pared 0 bases from V and 7 bases from J, leaving 19 bases between. The CDR3 is made up of 16 amino acids. The CDR3 DNA reads as TGCAGTGCTAGAGATGAAAAAGCAATCAGAAGGAATGAGCAGTTCTTC. Its protein is CSARDEKAIRRNEQFF.

Details on this clonotype: A read error is possible here, since a much larger clone lies one base away. The chain links TRBV12-3 or TRBV12-4 to TRBJ1-5; 9 nucleotides line up with TRBD1. V shed 6 bases and J 3 bases; nucleotides not matched to a gene: 3. This CDR3 contains 14 residues. CDR3 sequence: CASRGTGNNQPQHF. CDR3 nucleotide sequence: TGTGCCAGCAGGGGGACAGGGAACAATCAGCCCCAGCATTTT.

The chain is built from TRBV4-3 and TRBJ1-2, with TRBD1 as a possible D gene (6 bases). CDR3 length: 16 residues. The V end lost 0 bases, the J end lost 6 bases, and 17 bases lay between the germline ends. The germline V gene encodes CDR1 LGHNA and CDR2 YSLEER. This CDR3 reads CASSQDRPGAKDGYTF. DNA for the CDR3: TGCGCCAGCAGCCAAGATCGGCCGGGGGCGAAAGATGGCTACACCTTC.

The chain employs TRBV20-1 and TRBJ1-6; TRBD1 is a possible D gene (5 bases). The CDR3 extends over 13 amino acids. Trimming cost V 4 bases and J 10 bases, with 14 bases left between them. Looked up from germline, CDR1 is DFQATT and CDR2 is SNEGSKA (reference sequence). CDR3 loop: CSATSNTGSPLHF. As DNA, the CDR3 is TGCAGTGCTACCTCCAACACAGGCTCACCCCTCCACTTT.

The chain carries TRBV27 and TRBJ2-4, with TRBD2 as a possible D gene (6 bases). The V end was cut by 6 bases, the J end by 0 bases, with 15 bases between. The CDR3 extends over 16 amino acids. Germline CDR1 reads MNHEY; CDR2 reads SMNVEV (reference sequence). CDR3 nucleotide sequence: TGTGCCAGCAGAACAACCGGGGGACTAGCCAAAAACATTCAGTACTTC. It yields the protein CASRTTGGLAKNIQYF.

Many counts were recorded for this clonotype. The chain has TRBV6-1 and TRBJ2-3; 9 positions agree with TRBD1. Germline-derived CDR1 and CDR2 are MNHNS and SASEGT. The CDR3 is 14 residues long. V lost 6 bases and J lost 3; bases outside the gene matches: 4. CDR3 region: CASRQGQGTDTQYF. CDR3 in DNA: TGTGCCAGCAGACAGGGACAGGGAACAGATACGCAGTATTTT.

V gene TRBV6-2 or TRBV6-3 combines with J gene TRBJ1-5; D gene ambiguous. This CDR3 is built from 15 residues. Germline loops: CDR1 MNHEY, CDR2 SVGEGT. V was cut by 2 bases and J by 5 bases, with 13 bases left in between. The CDR3 nucleotides read TGTGCCAGCAGTTACGTGAAAGACGCTTATCAGCCCCAGCATTTT. Translation gives CASSYVKDAYQPQHF.

V and J are TRBV7-2 and TRBJ2-6, with 10 bases identical to TRBD2. CDR3 length: 20 amino acids. Germline trimming cut 5 bases from V and 0 bases from J; bases unmatched to any gene: 13. Germline-derived CDR1 and CDR2 are SGHTA and FQGNSA. CDR3 nucleotides: TGTGCCAGCAGCCCAACGGTGAGACTAGCGGGTCTCTCTGGGGCCAACGTCCTGACTTTC. Amino acid sequence: CASSPTVRLAGLSGANVLTF.

The V call is TRBV6-2 or TRBV6-3, the J call TRBJ1-6; D not certain. In germline, CDR1 is MNHEY, CDR2 SVGEGT. V was shortened by 6 bases and J by 11 bases, with 17 bases between the two germline ends. The CDR3 consists of 14 residues. The DNA for the CDR3 is TGTGCCAGCAGAGAGGACTCAGGTCGGACACCCCTCCACTTT. Protein sequence: CASREDSGRTPLHF.